In this sample, the clone carrying this TCR beta chain turned up many times. Antigen specificity is unknown. The data stem from a study of T cells after yellow fever vaccination. Study details: Any fraction with a low cell number was prepared using SMART-Seq v4 Ultra Low Input.

TCRdb used MiXCR to reprocess the 5' RACE reads, holding one entry per CDR3 protein. The table includes more than 55,000 distinct CDR3 sequences, 7.4% detected once. After removal of 4 bases from V and 4 bases from J, the junction contained 10 bases not matched to a gene. The CDR3 has 16 amino acids. Germline V lookup: CDR1 SQVTM, CDR2 ANQGSEA. The study's findings and limits: Most primary-vaccination clones reappeared after the booster (about 97% CD4, roughly 88% CD8).

The receptor's source is a man aged 30 to 45 who received the YFV17D yellow fever vaccine. This chain joins TRBV29-1 and TRBJ2-1, with 10 bases aligning to TRBD2. The sequenced sample was CD8+ T cells sorted from PBMCs, obtained 15 days after the yellow fever booster vaccination. CDR3 residues: CSVGPIAGGNYNEQFF. The CDR3 nucleotides read TGCAGCGTTGGCCCCATAGCGGGAGGTAATTACAATGAGCAGTTCTTC.